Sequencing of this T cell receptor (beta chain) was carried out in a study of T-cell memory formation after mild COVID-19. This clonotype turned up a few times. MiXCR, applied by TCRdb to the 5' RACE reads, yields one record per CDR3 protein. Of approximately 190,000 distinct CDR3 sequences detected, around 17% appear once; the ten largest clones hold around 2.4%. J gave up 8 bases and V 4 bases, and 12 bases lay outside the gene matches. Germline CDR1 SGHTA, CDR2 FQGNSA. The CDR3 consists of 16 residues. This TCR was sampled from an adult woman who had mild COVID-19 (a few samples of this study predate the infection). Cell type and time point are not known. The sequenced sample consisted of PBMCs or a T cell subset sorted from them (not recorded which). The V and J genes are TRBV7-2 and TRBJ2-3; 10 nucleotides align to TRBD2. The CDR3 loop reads CASSSAGSGRGGTQYF. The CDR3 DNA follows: TGTGCCAGCAGCTCCGCAGGGAGCGGGAGGGGGGGTACGCAGTATTTT.